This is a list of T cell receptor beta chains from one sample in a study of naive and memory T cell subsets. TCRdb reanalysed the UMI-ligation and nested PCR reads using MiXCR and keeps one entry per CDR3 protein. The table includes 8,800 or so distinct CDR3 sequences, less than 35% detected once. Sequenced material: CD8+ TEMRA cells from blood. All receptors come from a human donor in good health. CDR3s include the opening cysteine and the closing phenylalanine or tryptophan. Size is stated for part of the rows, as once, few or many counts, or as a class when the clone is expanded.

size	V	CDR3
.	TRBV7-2	CASRPTGELFF
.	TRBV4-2	CASSQRNPLGPENTIYF
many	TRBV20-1	CSARTDQGANTEAFF
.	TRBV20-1	CSAYLPGQVFYEQYF
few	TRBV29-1	CSVSGTKDDGGETQYF
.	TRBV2	CASTGRTEYEQYF
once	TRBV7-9	CASSLVGPNQPQHF
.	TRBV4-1	CASSQDGQAYSGNTIYF
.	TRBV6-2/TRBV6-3	CASSYSNRGETQYF
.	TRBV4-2	CASSHAGDGSYEQYF
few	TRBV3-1	CASSPDMSPYNSPLHF
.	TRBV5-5	CASSFLPPPNEQFF
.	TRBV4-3	CASSQDRQGGLNTEAFF
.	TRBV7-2	CASSSLGGSWADTQYF
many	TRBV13	CASSLRDEQYF
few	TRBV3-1	CASSQAPENQPQHF
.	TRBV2	CASSGIQSSTDTQYF
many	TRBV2	CASSDPRDSPLDVIYGYTF
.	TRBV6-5	CASSYSIEGPQTSTDTQYF
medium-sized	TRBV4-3	CASSQAEDYEQYF
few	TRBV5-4	CASSLEPAGPYNEQFF
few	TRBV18	CASSPQGGIGNQPQHF
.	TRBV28	CASSGPFSYNEQFF
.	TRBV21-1	CASSKASKGRGAARDTQYF
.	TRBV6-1	CASSEDPPPYPPGDNEQFF
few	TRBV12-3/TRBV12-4	CASSCLLAGFHEQFF
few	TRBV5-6	CASSFRLAGYEQFF
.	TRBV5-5	CASSPRPLRDRGLRDTGELFF
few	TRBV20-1	CSATGTGTTNTEAFF
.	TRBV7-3	CASSLTPGHSNEQFF
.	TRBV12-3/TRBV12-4	CASSSPGLAGYNEQFF
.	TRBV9	CASSSTSGRPGEQFF
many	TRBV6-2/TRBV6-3	CASSYPRDYTFYNEQFF
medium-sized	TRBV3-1	CASSQEYRPDTQYF
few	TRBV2	CASSGTGRPEQYF
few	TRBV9	CASSPPTDTQYF
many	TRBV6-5	CASSPGSSSYNEQFF
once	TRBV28	CASSPGGEWGWVNTEAFF
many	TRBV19	CASSIGPLANQPQHF
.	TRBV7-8	CASSTDGGSNSNYGYTF
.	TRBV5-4	CASSLGFQGLYGYTF
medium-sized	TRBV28	CASSFTDTQYF